Given below is one T cell receptor beta chain in context. These data originate in a study of control samples from healthy donors and cancer patients. The assay was immunoSEQ multiplex PCR, and TCRdb's table has in-frame clones only and misses some. The sample consists of tens of thousands of clones, roughly 84% of them appearing once. CDR1 is SGHTA and CDR2 is FQGNSA in the germline V gene. Losses at the gene ends were 5 bases for V and 2 bases for J; bases not matched to a gene: 15. The CDR3 is 17 residues long. The TCR comes from a woman between 45 and 60 years old in good health. The genes are TRBV7-2 and TRBJ2-7; 7 positions match TRBD2. Source material: blood. This CDR3 reads CASSVISGIPTPYEQYF. CDR3 nucleotides: TGTGCCAGCAGCGTAATCAGCGGGATTCCCACCCCCTACGAGCAGTACTTC.